A selection of T cell receptor beta chains follows, all from one sample in a study of blood T cells in healthy people across ages. TCRdb used MiXCR to reprocess the 5' RACE reads, holding one entry per CDR3 protein. This table has a few hundred thousand distinct CDR3 sequences, 27% appearing once. Input material: blood. Source of these receptors: a woman aged 70-85 years in good health. The CDR3 runs from the conserved cysteine through the conserved F or W. The D gene is left open where the match is weak. Clone size, where shown, is once, few, many, or a class for clones that have expanded.

TRBJ1-2 TRBV11-2 NA few CASSFTGGNYGYTF
TRBJ2-3 TRBV27 NA few CASSPRAFLKRVTQYF
TRBJ2-3 TRBV29-1 NA few CSVENVSGGGTDTQYF
TRBJ1-3 TRBV7-9 NA NA CASSLANQNVAGNTIYF
TRBJ2-4 TRBV3-1 NA few CASSPGGRYNIQYF
TRBJ2-7 TRBV4-2 NA NA CASSQDFSSSYEQYF
NA TRBV3-1 TRBD2 NA CASSQGTSGTGEQYF
NA TRBV5-6 TRBD1 NA CASSRKPDRAYEQFF
TRBJ2-7 TRBV10-3 TRBD2 few CAISGTSGGYEQYF
TRBJ2-5 TRBV7-3 NA NA CANLLKIANKGQETQYF